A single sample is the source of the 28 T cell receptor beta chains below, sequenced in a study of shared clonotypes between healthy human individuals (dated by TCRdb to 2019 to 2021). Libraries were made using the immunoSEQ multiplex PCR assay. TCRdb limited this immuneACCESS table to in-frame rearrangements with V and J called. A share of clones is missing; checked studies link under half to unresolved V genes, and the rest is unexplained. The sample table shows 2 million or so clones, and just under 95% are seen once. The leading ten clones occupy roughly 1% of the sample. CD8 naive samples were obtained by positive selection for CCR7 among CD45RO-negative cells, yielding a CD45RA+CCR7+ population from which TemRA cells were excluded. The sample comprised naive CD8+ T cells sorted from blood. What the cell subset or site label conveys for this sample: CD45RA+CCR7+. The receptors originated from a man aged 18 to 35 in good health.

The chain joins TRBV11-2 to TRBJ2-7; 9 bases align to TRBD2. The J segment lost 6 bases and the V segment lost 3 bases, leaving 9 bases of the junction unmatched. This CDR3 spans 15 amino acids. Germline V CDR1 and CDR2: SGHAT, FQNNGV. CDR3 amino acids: CASSFLAGGPSEQYF. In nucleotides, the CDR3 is TGTGCCAGCAGCTTCTTGGCGGGAGGGCCTTCCGAGCAGTACTTC.

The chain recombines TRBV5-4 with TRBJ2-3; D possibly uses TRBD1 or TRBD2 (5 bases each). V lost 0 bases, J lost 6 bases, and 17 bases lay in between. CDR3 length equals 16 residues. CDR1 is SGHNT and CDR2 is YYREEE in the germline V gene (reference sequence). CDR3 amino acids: CASSLVRRGAPDTQYF. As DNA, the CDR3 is TGTGCCAGCAGCTTGGTTAGACGAGGGGCCCCTGATACGCAGTATTTT.

The CDR3 DNA sequence: TGTGCCAGCAGCCCCCCTGGGGTAGCGGGGGGGTTTGAGCAGTTCTTC. Protein product: CASSPPGVAGGFEQFF. The chain has TRBV9 and TRBJ2-1; 11 bases are a match to TRBD2. J lost 9 bases, V lost 4 bases, and 12 bases had no gene match. Germline V gene sequence: CDR1 SGDLS, CDR2 YYNGEE. This CDR3 has 16 amino acids.

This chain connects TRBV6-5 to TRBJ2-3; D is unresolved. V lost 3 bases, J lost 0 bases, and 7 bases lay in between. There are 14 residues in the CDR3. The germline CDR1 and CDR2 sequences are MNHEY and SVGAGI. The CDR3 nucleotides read TGTGCCAGCAGTTATATAGGGAGCACAGATACGCAGTATTTT. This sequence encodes CASSYIGSTDTQYF.

The CDR3 DNA reads as TGTGCCAGCAGCCCCGGGACTCACGGCTACGAGCAGTACTTC. Protein product: CASSPGTHGYEQYF. The V call is TRBV7-6, the J call TRBJ2-7, with TRBD2 as a possible D gene (6 bases). There are 14 residues in the CDR3. Germline V gene lookup returns CDR1 SGHVS and CDR2 FNYEAQ. Trimming removed 5 bases from V and 3 bases from J, with 14 bases in between.

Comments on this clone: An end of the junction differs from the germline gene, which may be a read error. The CDR3 DNA is TGTGCTAGCAGCTTATCGGTGGATCTGAGCACAGATACGCAGTATTTT. Its translation is CASSLSVDLSTDTQYF. The chain uses TRBV7-7 and TRBJ2-3, with D unclear. Germline V gene lookup returns CDR1 SSHAT and CDR2 FNYEAQ (reference sequence). This CDR3 has 16 amino acids.

The CDR3 protein is CASSPYRGYDEQFF. In nucleotides, the CDR3 is TGTGCCAGCAGCCCATATCGGGGTTACGATGAGCAGTTCTTC. The V gene is TRBV5-4, the J gene TRBJ2-1; D is perhaps TRBD2 (5 bases). Germline CDR1 SGHNT, CDR2 YYREEE (reference sequence). The CDR3 is 14 amino acids. Trimming took 4 bases from V and 8 from J, leaving 16 bases between them.

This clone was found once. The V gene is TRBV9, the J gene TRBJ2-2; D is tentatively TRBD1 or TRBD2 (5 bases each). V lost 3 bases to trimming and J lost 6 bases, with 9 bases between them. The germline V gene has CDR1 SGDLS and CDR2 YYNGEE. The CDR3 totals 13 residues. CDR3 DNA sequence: TGTGCCAGCAGCGGGGGGTTGCCCGGGGAGCTGTTTTTT. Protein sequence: CASSGGLPGELFF.

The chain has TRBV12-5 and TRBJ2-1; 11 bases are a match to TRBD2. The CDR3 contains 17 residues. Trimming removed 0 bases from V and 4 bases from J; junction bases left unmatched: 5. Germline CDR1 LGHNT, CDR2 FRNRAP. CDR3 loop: CASGLVQGLAVYNEQFF. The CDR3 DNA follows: TGTGCTAGTGGTTTGGTACAGGGACTAGCGGTTTACAATGAGCAGTTCTTC.

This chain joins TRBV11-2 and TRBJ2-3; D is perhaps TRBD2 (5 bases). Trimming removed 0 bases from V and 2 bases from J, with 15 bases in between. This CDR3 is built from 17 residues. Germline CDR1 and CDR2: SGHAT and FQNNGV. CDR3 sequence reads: CASSLDRGWGDTDTQYF. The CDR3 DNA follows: TGTGCCAGCAGCTTAGATCGCGGGTGGGGAGACACAGATACGCAGTATTTT.

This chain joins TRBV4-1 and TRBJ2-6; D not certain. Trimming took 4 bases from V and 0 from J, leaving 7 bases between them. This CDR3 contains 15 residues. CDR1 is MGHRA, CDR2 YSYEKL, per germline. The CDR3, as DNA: TGCGCCAGCAGCCCCTGGCTCTCTGGGGCCAACGTCCTGACTTTC. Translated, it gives CASSPWLSGANVLTF.

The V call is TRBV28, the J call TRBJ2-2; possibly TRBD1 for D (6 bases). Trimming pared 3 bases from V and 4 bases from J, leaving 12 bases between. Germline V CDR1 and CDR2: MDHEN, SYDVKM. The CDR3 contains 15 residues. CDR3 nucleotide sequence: TGTGCCAGCAGTTTCAGGGGTTATAGCACCGGGGAGCTGTTTTTT. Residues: CASSFRGYSTGELFF.

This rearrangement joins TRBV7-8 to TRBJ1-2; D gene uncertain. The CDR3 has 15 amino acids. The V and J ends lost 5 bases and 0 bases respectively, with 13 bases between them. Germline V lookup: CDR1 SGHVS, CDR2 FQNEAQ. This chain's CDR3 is CASSPSPLANYGYTF. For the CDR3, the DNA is TGTGCCAGCAGCCCCTCCCCGTTAGCTAACTATGGCTACACCTTC. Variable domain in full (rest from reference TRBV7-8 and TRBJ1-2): GAGVSQSPRYKVAKRGQDVALRCDPISGHVSLFWYQQALGQGPEFLTYFQNEAQLDKSGLPSDRFFAERPEGSVSTLKIQRTQQEDSAVYLCASSPSPLANYGYTFGSGTRLTVV.

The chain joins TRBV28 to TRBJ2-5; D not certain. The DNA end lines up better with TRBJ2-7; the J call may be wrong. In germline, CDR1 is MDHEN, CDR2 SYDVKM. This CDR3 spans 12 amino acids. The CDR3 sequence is CASSWTSYEQYF. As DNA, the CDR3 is TGTGCCAGCAGTTGGACGTCCTACGAGCAGTACTTC.

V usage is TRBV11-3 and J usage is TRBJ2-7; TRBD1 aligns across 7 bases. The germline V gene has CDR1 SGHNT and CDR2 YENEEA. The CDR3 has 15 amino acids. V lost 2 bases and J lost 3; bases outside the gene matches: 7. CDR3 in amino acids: CASSLSPRGSYEQYF. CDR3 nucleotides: TGTGCCAGCAGCTTATCCCCCAGGGGGAGCTACGAGCAGTACTTC. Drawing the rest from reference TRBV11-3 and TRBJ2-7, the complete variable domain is EAGVVQSPRYKIIEKKQPVAFWCNPISGHNTLYWYLQNLGQGPELLIRYENEEAVDDSQLPKDRFSAERLKGVDSTLKIQPAELGDSAVYLCASSLSPRGSYEQYFGPGTRLTVT.

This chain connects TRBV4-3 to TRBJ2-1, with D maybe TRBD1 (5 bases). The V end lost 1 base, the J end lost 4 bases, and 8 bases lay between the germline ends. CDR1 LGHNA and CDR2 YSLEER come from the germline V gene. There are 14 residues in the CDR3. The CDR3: CASSQAAGYNEQFF. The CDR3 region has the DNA TGCGCCAGCAGCCAAGCCGCAGGGTACAATGAGCAGTTCTTC.

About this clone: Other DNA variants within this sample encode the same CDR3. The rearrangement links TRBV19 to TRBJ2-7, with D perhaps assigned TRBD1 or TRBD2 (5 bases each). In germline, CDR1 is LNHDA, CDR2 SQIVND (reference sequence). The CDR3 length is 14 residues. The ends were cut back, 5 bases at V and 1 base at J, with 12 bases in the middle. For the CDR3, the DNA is TGTGCCAGTAGTCCCTGGGACCGGTCCTACGAGCAGTACTTC. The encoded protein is CASSPWDRSYEQYF.

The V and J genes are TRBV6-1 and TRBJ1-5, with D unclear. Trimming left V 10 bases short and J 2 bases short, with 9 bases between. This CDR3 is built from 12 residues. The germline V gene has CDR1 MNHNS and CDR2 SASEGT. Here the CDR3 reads CATQTGNQPQHF. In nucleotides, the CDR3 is TGTGCCACACAAACAGGCAATCAGCCCCAGCATTTT.

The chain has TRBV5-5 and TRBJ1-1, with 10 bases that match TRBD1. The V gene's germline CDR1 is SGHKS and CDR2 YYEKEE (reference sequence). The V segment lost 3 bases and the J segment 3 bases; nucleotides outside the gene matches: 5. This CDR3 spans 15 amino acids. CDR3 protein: CASSSTGGTHTEAFF. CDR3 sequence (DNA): TGTGCCAGCAGCTCGACAGGGGGCACGCACACTGAAGCTTTCTTT.

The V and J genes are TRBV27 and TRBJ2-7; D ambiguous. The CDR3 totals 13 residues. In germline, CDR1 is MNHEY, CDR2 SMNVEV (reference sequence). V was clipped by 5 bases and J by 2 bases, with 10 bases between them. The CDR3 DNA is TGTGCCAGCAGTGGCGCCGGCCCCTACGAGCAGTACTTC. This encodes CASSGAGPYEQYF.

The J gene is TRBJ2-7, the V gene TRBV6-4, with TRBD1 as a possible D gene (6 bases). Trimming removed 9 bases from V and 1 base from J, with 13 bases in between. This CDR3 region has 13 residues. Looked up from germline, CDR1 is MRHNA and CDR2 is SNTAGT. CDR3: CARPGHGSYEQYF. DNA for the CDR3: TGTGCCAGACCGGGACATGGTTCCTACGAGCAGTACTTC.

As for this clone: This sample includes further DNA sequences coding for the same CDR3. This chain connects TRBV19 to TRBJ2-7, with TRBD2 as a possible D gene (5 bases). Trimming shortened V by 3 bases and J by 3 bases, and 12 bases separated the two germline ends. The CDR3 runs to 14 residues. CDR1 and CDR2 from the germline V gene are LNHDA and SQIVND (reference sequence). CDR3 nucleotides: TGTGCCAGTAGTATCGGAGGCGACCTCTACGAGCAGTACTTC. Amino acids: CASSIGGDLYEQYF.

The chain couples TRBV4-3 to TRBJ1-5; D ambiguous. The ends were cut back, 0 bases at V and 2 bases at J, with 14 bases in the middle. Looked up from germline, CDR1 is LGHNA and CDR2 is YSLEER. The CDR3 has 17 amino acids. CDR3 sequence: CASSQDGPGYGNQPQHF. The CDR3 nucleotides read TGCGCCAGCAGCCAAGATGGTCCCGGGTATGGCAATCAGCCCCAGCATTTT.

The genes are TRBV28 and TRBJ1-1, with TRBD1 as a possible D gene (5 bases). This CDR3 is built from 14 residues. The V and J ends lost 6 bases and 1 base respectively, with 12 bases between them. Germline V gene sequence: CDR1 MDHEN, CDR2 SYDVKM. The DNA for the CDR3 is TGTGCCAGCAGGCCCGACAGACCGAACACTGAAGCTTTCTTT. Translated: CASRPDRPNTEAFF. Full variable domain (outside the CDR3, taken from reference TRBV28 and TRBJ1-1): DVKVTQSSRYLVKRTGEKVFLECVQDMDHENMFWYRQDPGLGLRLIYFSYDVKMKEKGDIPEGYSVSREKKERFSLILESASTNQTSMYLCASRPDRPNTEAFFGQGTRLTVV.

DNA for the CDR3: TGCGCCAGCAGCTTGGGGCGGCACAATGAGCAGTTCTTC. Translating it yields CASSLGRHNEQFF. The chain couples TRBV5-1 to TRBJ2-1; D is unclear. The CDR3 runs 13 residues. V lost 0 bases to trimming and J lost 5 bases, with 6 bases between them. The germline gives CDR1 SGHRS, CDR2 YFSETQ.

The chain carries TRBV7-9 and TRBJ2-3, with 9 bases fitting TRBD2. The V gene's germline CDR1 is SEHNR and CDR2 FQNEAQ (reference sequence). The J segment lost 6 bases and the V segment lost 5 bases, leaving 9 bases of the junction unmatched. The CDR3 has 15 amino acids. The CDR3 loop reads CASSQLAGVSDTQYF. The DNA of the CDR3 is TGTGCCAGCAGCCAATTAGCGGGAGTAAGTGATACGCAGTATTTT. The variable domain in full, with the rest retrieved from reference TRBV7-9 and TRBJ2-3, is DTGVSQNPRHKITKRGQNVTFRCDPISEHNRLYWYRQTLGQGPEFLTYFQNEAQLEKSRLLSDRFSAERPKGSFSTLEIQRTEQGDSAMYLCASSQLAGVSDTQYFGPGTRLTVL.

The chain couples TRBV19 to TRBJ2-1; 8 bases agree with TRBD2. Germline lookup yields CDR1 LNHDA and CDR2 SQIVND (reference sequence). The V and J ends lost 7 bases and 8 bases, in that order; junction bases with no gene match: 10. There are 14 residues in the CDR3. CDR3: CASNLAGSFDEQFF. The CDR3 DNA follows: TGTGCCAGTAATTTAGCGGGATCATTTGATGAGCAGTTCTTC.

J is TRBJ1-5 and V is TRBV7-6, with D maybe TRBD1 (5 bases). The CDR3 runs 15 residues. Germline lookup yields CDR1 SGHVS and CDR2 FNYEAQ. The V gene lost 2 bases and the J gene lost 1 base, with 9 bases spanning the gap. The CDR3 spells CASSLSGGSNQPQHF. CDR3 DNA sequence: TGTGCCAGCAGCTTATCCGGGGGGAGCAATCAGCCCCAGCATTTT.